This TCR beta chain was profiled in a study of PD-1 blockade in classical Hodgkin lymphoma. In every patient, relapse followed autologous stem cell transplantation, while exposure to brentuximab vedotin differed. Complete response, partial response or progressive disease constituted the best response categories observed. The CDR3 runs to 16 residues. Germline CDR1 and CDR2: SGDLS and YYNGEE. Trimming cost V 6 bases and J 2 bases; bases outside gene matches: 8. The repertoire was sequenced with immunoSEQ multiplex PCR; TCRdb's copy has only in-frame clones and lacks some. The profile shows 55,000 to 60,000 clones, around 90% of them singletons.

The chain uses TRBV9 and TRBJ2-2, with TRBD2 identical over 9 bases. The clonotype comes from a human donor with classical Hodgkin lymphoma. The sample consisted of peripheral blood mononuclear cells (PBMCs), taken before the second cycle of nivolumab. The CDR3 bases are TGTGCCAGCACCCCTCCGGGACTAGCAAACACCGGGGAGCTGTTTTTT. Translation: CASTPPGLANTGELFF.